This TCR beta chain was identified during a study of blood T cells in healthy people across ages. Study in general: Template switching captured about one barcoded beta molecule per two T cells. Broader study findings: CMV status of donors was not determined, possibly confounding expanded clonotype changes. Researchers deemed the diversity estimates from one million T cells underestimates.

PCR was performed a second time for about 6 to 11 cycles using a sample-barcoded 5' primer and a J-beta primer mix. TCRdb used MiXCR to reprocess the 5' RACE reads, holding one entry per CDR3 protein. The sample includes about 1.4 million distinct CDR3 sequences, 55% to 75% of them seen just once. Ten milliliters of peripheral blood were drawn from each donor. In regard to this clonotype: Its antigen is undetermined.

In germline, CDR1 is SGHRS, CDR2 YFSETQ. The V gene lost 2 bases and the J gene lost 7 bases, with 12 bases spanning the gap. The CDR3 is 14 amino acids. Sequencing was done on a sample of blood. The TCR was taken from a man aged 18 to 29 in good health. The V call is TRBV5-1, the J call TRBJ1-4; D is unclear. The CDR3 nucleotides read TGCGCCAGCAGCTTTGATCCGGGAGGTGAAAAACTGTTTTTT. Translating it yields CASSFDPGGEKLFF.